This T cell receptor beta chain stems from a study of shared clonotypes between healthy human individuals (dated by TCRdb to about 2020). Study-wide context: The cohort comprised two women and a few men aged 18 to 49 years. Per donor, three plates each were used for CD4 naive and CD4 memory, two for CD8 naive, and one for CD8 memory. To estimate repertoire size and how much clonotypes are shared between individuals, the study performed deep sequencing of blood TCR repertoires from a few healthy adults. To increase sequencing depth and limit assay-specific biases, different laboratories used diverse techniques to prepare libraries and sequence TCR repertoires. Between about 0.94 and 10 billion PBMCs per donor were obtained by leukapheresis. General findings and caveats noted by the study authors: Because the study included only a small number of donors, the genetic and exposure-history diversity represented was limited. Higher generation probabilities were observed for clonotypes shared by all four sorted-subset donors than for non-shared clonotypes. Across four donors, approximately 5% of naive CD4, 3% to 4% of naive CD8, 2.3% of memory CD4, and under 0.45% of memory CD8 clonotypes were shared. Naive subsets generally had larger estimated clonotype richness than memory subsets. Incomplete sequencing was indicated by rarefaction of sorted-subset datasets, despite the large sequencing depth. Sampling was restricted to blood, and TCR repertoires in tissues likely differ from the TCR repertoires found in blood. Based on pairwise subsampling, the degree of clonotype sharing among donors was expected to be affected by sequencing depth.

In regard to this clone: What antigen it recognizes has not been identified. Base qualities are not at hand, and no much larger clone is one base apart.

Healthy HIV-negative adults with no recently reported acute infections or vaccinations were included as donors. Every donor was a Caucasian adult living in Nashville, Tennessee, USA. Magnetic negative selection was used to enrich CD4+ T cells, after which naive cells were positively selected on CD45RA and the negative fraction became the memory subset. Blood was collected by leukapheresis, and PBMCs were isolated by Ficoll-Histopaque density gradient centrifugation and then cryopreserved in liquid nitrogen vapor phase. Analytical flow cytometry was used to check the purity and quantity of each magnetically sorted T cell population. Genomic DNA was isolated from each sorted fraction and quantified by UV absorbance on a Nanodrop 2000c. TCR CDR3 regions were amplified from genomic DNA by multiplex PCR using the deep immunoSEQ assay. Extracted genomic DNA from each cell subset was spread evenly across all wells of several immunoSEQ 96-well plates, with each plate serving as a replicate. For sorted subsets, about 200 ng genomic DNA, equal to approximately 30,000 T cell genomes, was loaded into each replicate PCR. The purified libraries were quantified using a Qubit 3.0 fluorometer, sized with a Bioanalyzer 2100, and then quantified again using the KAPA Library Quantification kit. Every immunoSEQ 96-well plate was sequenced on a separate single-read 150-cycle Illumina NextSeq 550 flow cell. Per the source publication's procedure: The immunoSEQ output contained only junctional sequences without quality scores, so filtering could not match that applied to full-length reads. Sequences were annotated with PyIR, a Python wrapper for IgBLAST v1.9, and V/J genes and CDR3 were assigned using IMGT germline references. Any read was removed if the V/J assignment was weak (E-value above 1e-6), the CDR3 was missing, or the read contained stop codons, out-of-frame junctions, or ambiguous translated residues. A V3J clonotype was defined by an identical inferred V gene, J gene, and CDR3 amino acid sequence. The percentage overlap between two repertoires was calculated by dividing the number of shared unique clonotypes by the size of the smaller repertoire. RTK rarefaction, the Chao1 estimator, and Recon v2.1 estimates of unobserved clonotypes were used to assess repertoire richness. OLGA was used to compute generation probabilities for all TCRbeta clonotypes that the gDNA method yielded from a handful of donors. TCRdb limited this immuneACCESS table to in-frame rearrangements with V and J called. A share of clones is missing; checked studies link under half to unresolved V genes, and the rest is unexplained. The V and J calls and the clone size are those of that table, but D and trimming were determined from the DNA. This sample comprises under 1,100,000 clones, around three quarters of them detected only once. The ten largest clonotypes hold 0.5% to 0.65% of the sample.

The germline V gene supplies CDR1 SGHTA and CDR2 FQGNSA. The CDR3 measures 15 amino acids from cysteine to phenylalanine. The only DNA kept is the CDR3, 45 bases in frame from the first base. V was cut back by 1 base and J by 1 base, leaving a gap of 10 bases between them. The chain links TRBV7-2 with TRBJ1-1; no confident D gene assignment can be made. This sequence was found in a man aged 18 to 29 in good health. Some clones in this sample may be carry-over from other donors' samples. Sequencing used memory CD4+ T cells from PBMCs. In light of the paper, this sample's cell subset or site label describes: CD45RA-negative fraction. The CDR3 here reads CASSLDRVTNTEAFF. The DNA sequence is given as TGTGCCAGCAGCTTAGATCGGGTTACGAACACTGAAGCTTTCTTT.